Included here is one TCR beta chain sequence, with context. It has no known antigen specificity. Per-nucleotide qualities are absent, and no much larger clonotype sits a single base away. These data come from a study of cytomegalovirus exposure and HLA in healthy donors (dated by TCRdb to 2016 to 2017). For the study in its entirety: According to an earlier analysis of several hundred of the donors, about 170 million T cells yielded over 90 million unique TCR beta sequences and roughly 280 Gb of sequence data. About 300 gigabases of sequencing data and around 80 million unique TCR sequences made up an early release that covered some 640 HLA-typed donors. Of the roughly 400 genotyped donors, approximately 82% fell in the genetic ancestry cluster associated with self-reported Caucasian donors. The study aimed to test whether signatures of past pathogen exposure could be identified by cataloging public T cell receptors. Using immunosequencing, the study profiled T cell repertoires from 640 or so subjects and related those repertoires to cytomegalovirus serostatus. A separate validation cohort of roughly 130 different subjects was used in addition to the roughly 640-subject first cohort. The study combined high-throughput TCR immunosequencing, statistical association of individual TCRs with disease status, and machine learning to predict cytomegalovirus infection status. A later analysis re-examined previously published TCR beta repertoires from roughly 650 donors and added high-resolution HLA genotyping to investigate patterns of TCR occurrence. The later analysis used no new phenotypic data to find candidate immune exposures, relying instead on TCR beta sequences and their occurrence across donors. To decide whether each TCR beta V gene segment behaved as functional or pseudogenic, an earlier analysis of some 600 of the donors relied on high-throughput TCR beta sequencing. Donor age, sex, ethnicity and CMV serostatus were compiled alongside the repertoire data. A later genetic analysis used genome-wide SNP genotypes for about 65% of the roughly 670 donors, treating that subset as a discovery cohort. Every discovery cohort repertoire had been produced on one sequencing platform. HLA typing covered class I and class II loci at four-digit resolution. Typing coverage differed by locus: A, B, C, DRB1 and DQB1 were typed in about 629-630 donors, DQA1 in 522, DPA1 in some 600, and DPB1 in just under 480. A few DR-DQ haplotypes were treated as single units for association and clustering because of strong linkage in the cohort. On average, around 240,000 unique TCR beta nucleotide sequences were sequenced per donor among several hundred genotyped donors of the cohort, with 15% to 20% of those sequences being non-productive. The paper's findings and limits, for the study overall: The presence/absence analyses assumed that sequencing depth was roughly uniform across donors, and that assumption may not be true. The study listed 164 TCR beta chains as associated with cytomegalovirus. Because the 87-base-pair reads could not distinguish some IMGT-functional V segments, including TRBV6-2 and TRBV6-3, those segments were excluded. Only TCR beta chains were sequenced in this cohort, and the absence of alpha or paired-chain data limited detectable features. Because counts were too low, 15 to 20 rarely observed V segments, including chromosome 9 orphons, were excluded from the earlier analysis of 500 to 700 of the donors. According to the authors, the approach could potentially be generalized to other disease states and immunological phenotypes. While some public TCRs were present in many individuals, most TCR sequences turned up only very rarely across donors. According to a later genetic analysis, donors in an Asian-associated ancestry cluster had fewer N-insertions in productive TCRs than the roughly 660-donor mean. The classifier was reported to diagnose cytomegalovirus status with high specificity and sensitivity in both the original cohort and the validation cohort. The sequencing pipeline was judged likely to have produced a cluster of highly shared sequence variants as a technical artifact. Most CMV-associated TCR beta chains appeared to be HLA-restricted in a later analysis, and the HLA associations seemed to be driven largely by CMV exposure. A later analysis found that TCR association rates varied across HLA loci, with DRB1 alleles showing the most associated TCRs and HLA-C alleles the fewest. Strong co-occurrence of HLA alleles, especially DR and DQ, made assigning TCR associations to individual alleles difficult. An association between a missense DCLRE1C variant and V-gene and J-gene trimming of TCR beta chains was found in a later genetic analysis and replicated in an independent cohort. In a later analysis, HLA-associated TCR beta chains showed more clonal expansion and lower generation probabilities than non-associated chains that were equally common. In vitro tests confirmed that a few of the cytomegalovirus-associated TCR beta chains recognize cytomegalovirus antigens. In an earlier analysis of some 500 of the donors, most TCR beta V segments were observed in productive rearrangements about 87% or about 30% of the time, broadly matching IMGT annotations. In a later analysis, several top co-occurrence clusters were reported to appear linked to parvovirus B19, influenza, CMV and Epstein-Barr virus. In a later analysis, over 15,000 TCR beta sequences were associated with specific HLA alleles at a false discovery rate of 0.05. A further reported finding was that TCR beta sequences accurately predicted the HLA-A and HLA-B alleles for most subjects in the first cohort. The only immune exposure information available for the cohort was CMV serostatus. HLA typing was unavailable for some donors at each locus, so association tests used only the typed subset. Linkage disequilibrium might explain the correlated functional status among segregating V segments, but an unknown experimental factor could not be excluded.

The library was prepared using the immunoSEQ multiplex PCR assay. The multiplex PCR relied on a mix of 60 forward primers for TCR Vbeta segments and 13 reverse primers for TCR Jbeta segments. A multiplex PCR assay on genomic DNA amplified the CDR3 region of rearranged TCR beta genes. The amplified TCR beta libraries were sequenced on the Illumina HiSeq System as 87-base-pair reads. As for how the authors treated the data: In a later analysis, tens of millions of unique TCR beta chains were counted across the roughly 670 repertoires, and around 10 million of these chains were shared by at least two donors. A nearest-neighbor algorithm error-corrected the raw reads and collapsed the reads into unique sequences, merging closely related sequences to remove PCR and sequencing errors. CDR3 sequences were aligned to IMGT reference sequences to assign V, D and J gene segments. For a sequence to be retained, a match of at least six nucleotides was required to both a V gene segment and a J gene segment. A rearrangement counted as productive if the CDR3 had no stop codons and remained in frame with V and J, and every other rearrangement counted as non-productive. Following IMGT convention, CDR3 was defined as the stretch from the second conserved V-encoded cysteine to the conserved J-encoded phenylalanine. The earlier analysis of approximately 500 of the donors excluded sequences that lacked an unambiguous match to a single V gene segment. In an earlier analysis of approximately 610 of the donors, V segments were called functional above 56.7% productive rearrangements and were called segregating when the between-donor standard deviation exceeded 5%. To diagnose cytomegalovirus status from the catalog of TCR beta chain sequences, a statistical classification framework was built. A later analysis assigned V and J genes by comparing TCR nucleotide sequences with IMGT/GENE-DB human TR gene sequences. The TCRdist pipeline was used in a later analysis to assign CDR3 sequences and most-parsimonious VDJ recombination scenarios. In a later analysis, each TCR beta chain was defined by its CDR3 amino acid sequence together with its V-gene family, and reads lacking a unique V-gene family were excluded. A later analysis removed 500 to 600 highly shared, low-generation-probability nucleotide sequences to deal with suspected cross-contamination and a sequencing artifact. In a later analysis, a clonal expansion index for each public chain was calculated from normalized within-repertoire ranks of inferred template counts. Generation probabilities in a later analysis came from a VDJ recombination model fitted to out-of-frame rearrangements, and those results were checked against IGoR. Hypergeometric tests were used in a later analysis to score TCR-TCR, TCR-HLA and TCR-CMV co-occurrence, with a repertoire-size bias correction applied to the TCR pairs. To estimate false discovery rates, a later analysis permuted the HLA or CMV assignments 20 times. In a later analysis, co-occurring TCRs were grouped using DBSCAN, and TCRdist sequence similarity was added for clustering within HLA-allele-positive subsets. Repertoires with fewer than 30,000 or more than 120,000 public chains were left out of co-occurrence clustering, as were a few repertoires with anomalous nucleotide sharing. In TCRdb, the immuneACCESS table is reduced to in-frame sequences with V and J assigned. These tables do not hold every clone; where another copy was compared, an unresolved V gene accounts for under half, and the others remain unexplained. V and J calls and clone size follow that table, whereas D and trimming were derived from the DNA. The table for this sample lists about 140,000 clones; less than 80% of them were counted only once. The top ten clones comprise approximately 7% of the sample.

The cohort consisted of 600 to 750 healthy bone marrow donors. At the time of sampling, every cohort member was nominally healthy, though immune exposures that went unrecorded were likely present. The donor tested CMV seropositive, placing the donor among the 250 to 350 seropositive members of the cohort. Each donor provided a peripheral blood sample, and peripheral blood mononuclear cells were used for TCR beta sequencing. Genomic DNA was extracted from the blood cell samples with the Qiagen DNeasy Blood Extraction Kit. V is clipped by 7 bases and J by 2 bases, and the sequence between their germline boundaries is 14 bases long. The germline V gene supplies CDR1 MNHEY and CDR2 SVGAGI. The CDR3 spans 14 residues, from the cysteine through the phenylalanine. CDR3 DNA is the only sequence kept; it has 42 bases, read in frame from the first base.

The sequence was obtained from a man in his forties in good health and CMV-seropositive. The chain is made from TRBV6-5 and TRBJ2-5; confidence is insufficient to name the D gene. Specimen: PBMCs. The CDR3 sequence is CASTDGSLQETQYF. The sequenced DNA is TGTGCCAGCACCGACGGGTCTTTACAAGAGACCCAGTACTTC.